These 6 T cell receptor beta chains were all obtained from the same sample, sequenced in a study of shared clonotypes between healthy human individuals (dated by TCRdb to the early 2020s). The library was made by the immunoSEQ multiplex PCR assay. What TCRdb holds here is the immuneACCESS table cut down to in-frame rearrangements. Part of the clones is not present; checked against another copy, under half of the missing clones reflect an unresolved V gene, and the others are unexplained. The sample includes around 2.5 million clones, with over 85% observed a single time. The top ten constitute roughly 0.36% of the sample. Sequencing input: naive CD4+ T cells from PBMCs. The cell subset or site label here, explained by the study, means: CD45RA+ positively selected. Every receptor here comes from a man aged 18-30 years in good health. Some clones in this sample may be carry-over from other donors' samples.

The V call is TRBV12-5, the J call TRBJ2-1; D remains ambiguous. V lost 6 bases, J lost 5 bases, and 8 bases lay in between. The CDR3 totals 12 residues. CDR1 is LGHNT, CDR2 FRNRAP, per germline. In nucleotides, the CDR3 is TGTGCTAGTGGGGACCGGGACAATGAGCAGTTCTTC. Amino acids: CASGDRDNEQFF.

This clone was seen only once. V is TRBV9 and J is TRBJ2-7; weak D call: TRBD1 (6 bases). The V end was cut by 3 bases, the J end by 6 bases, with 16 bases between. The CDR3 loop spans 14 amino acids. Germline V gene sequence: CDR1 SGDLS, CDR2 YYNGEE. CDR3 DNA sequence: TGTGCCAGCAGCGCGGACAGCCAGAAGTCCGAGCAGTACTTC. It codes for CASSADSQKSEQYF.

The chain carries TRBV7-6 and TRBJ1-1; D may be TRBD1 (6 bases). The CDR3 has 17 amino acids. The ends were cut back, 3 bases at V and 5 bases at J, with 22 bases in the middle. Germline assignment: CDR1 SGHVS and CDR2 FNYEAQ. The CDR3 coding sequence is TGTGCCAGCAGCTTCCGAATGGCGGGGGGCGGACGGACTGAAGCTTTCTTT. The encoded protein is CASSFRMAGGGRTEAFF.

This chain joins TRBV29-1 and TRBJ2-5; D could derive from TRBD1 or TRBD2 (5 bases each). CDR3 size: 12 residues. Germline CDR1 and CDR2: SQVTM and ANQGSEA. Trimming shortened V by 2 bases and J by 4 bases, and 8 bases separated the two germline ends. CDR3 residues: CSVERDPETQYF. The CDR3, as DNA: TGCAGCGTTGAAAGGGACCCAGAGACCCAGTACTTC.

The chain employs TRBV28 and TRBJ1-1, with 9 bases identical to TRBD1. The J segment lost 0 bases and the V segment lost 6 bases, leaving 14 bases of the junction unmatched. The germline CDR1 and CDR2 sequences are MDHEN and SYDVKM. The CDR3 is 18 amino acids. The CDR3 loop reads CASSSTRDRVFLNTEAFF. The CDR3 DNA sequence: TGTGCCAGCAGCTCAACCCGGGACAGGGTTTTCTTGAACACTGAAGCTTTCTTT.

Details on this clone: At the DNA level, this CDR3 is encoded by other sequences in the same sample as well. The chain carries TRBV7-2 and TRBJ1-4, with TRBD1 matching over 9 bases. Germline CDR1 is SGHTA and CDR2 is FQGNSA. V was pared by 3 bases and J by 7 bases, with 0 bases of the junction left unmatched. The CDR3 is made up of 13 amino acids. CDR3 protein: CASSLDRGEKLFF. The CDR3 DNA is TGTGCCAGCAGCTTGGACAGGGGTGAAAAACTGTTTTTT.